The 25 T cell receptor beta chains below all came from one sample that was sequenced in a study of CXCR3-negative and CXCR3-positive naive CD8 T cells. Regarding the study as a whole: A higher hydrophobicity marked the TRB CDR3s of CXCR3-positive naive cells versus CXCR3-negative naive cells.

The method, 5' RACE with UMI labels, was used to prepare the TRB cDNA libraries. TCRdb re-called the 5' RACE reads; one entry per CDR3 protein, DNA not given. The table for this sample gives around 150,000 distinct CDR3 sequences. Their antigens are not known. Material: naive CXCR3+ CD8+ T cells from blood. Sample subset: CD45RO-CCR7+CD27+CD95- naive CD8+ T cells expressing CXCR3 (TNR3+). These TCRs come from a human donor in good health. Some clones in this sample may be carry-over from other donors' samples.

The chain joins TRBV28 to TRBJ1-5; TCRdb indicates TRBD1, and absent DNA this call remains unverified. Germline CDR1 is MDHEN and CDR2 is SYDVKM. The CDR3 consists of 12 residues. Here the CDR3 reads CAVYRGNQPQHF.

The CDR3 region is CASSHLTSSYEQYF. The J gene is TRBJ2-7, the V gene TRBV5-1. The V gene's germline CDR1 is SGHRS and CDR2 YFSETQ. CDR3 length: 14 amino acids.

The chain links TRBV29-1 to TRBJ2-7; the TCRdb D gene call, TRBD2, has no DNA to confirm it. This CDR3 contains 15 residues. Germline assignment: CDR1 SQVTM and CDR2 ANQGSEA. The CDR3 loop is CSVEGAEREVGEQYF.

The J gene is TRBJ2-7, the V gene TRBV4-1. The germline gives CDR1 MGHRA, CDR2 YSYEKL. This CDR3 is 14 amino acids long. The CDR3: CASSTSTGAYEQYF.

V gene TRBV7-9 combines with J gene TRBJ2-5; with no DNA, the TCRdb D assignment of TRBD1 cannot be verified. The CDR3 loop spans 14 amino acids. Germline V lookup: CDR1 SEHNR, CDR2 FQNEAQ (reference sequence). CDR3 sequence: CASRPGRYQETQYF.

This chain links TRBV7-9 with TRBJ2-5; TCRdb outputs TRBD1, but without DNA this stays unchecked. This CDR3 is built from 16 residues. Germline loops: CDR1 SEHNR, CDR2 FQNEAQ (reference sequence). CDR3 residues: CASSLPRGQGEETQYF.

The gene calls are TRBV12-3 or TRBV12-4 and TRBJ2-1; checking the TCRdb D call of TRBD2 is not possible without DNA. The CDR3 extends over 14 amino acids. The chain's CDR3 is CATFGGGLYNEQFF.

CDR3: CASGLGTGRDRETQYF. This chain connects TRBV12-5 to TRBJ2-5; TCRdb designates TRBD1, a call that cannot be tested without DNA. The CDR3 is 16 amino acids. Germline V gene sequence: CDR1 LGHNT, CDR2 FRNRAP.

The chain is built from TRBV7-8 and TRBJ2-1; no DNA is available, so the TRBD2 call from TCRdb remains unchecked. Germline V CDR1 and CDR2: SGHVS, FQNEAQ. This CDR3 comprises 16 residues. The chain's CDR3 is CASISTGLAGWDEQFF.

This chain uses TRBV4-1 with TRBJ1-1; without DNA, the TCRdb call of TRBD1 cannot be checked. The CDR3 consists of 14 residues. The germline gives CDR1 MGHRA, CDR2 YSYEKL. The CDR3 loop reads CASSQVVGGTEAFF.

V is TRBV10-3 and J is TRBJ1-4; the TRBD1 assignment by TCRdb is unverifiable without DNA. CDR1 is ENHRY and CDR2 is SYGVKD in the germline V gene. The CDR3 runs to 17 residues. The CDR3 sequence: CAISEPGTEATNEKLFF.

The CDR3 sequence is CASSQSSYNEQFF. This chain connects TRBV12-3 or TRBV12-4 to TRBJ2-1. This CDR3 contains 13 residues.

This chain connects TRBV13 to TRBJ2-7; no DNA is available, so the TRBD1 call from TCRdb remains unchecked. Germline CDR1 is PRHDT and CDR2 is FYEKMQ (reference sequence). The length of the CDR3 is 13 residues. CDR3 sequence reads: CASSSPQSYEQYF.

The genes are TRBV12-3 or TRBV12-4 and TRBJ1-4; there is no DNA to check the TCRdb D call of TRBD1. There are 15 residues in the CDR3. The chain's CDR3 is CASSEIGGINEKLFF.

V gene TRBV29-1 combines with J gene TRBJ1-4; TCRdb returns TRBD1, unconfirmable since there is no DNA. CDR1 is SQVTM, CDR2 ANQGSEA, per germline. The CDR3 length is 13 residues. This chain's CDR3 is CSARDRDREKLFF.

The chain has TRBV21-1 and TRBJ2-7; the TCRdb D gene call, TRBD2, has no DNA to confirm it. TRBV21-1 is recorded as a pseudogene. The CDR3 loop spans 17 amino acids. The CDR3 reads CASSNGGIAVLDYEQYF.

This chain's CDR3 is CASSSPGLAGVGYPGELFF. J is TRBJ2-2 and V is TRBV12-3 or TRBV12-4; TCRdb lists TRBD2, though no DNA is available to test this call. There are 19 residues in the CDR3.

The genes are TRBV20-1 and TRBJ1-1. Germline V gene sequence: CDR1 DFQATT, CDR2 SNEGSKA (reference sequence). The CDR3 spans 14 residues. The CDR3 here is CSARDWSGNTEAFF.

The V and J genes are TRBV9 and TRBJ2-2. Germline values: CDR1 SGDLS, CDR2 YYNGEE. The CDR3 sequence is 15 residues long. This chain's CDR3 is CASSVGGRGSGELFF. Full variable domain (missing parts from reference TRBV9 and TRBJ2-2): DSGVTQTPKHLITATGQRVTLRCSPRSGDLSVYWYQQSLDQGLQFLIQYYNGEERAKGNILERFSAQQFPDLHSELNLSSLELGDSALYFCASSVGGRGSGELFFGEGSRLTVL.

The chain recombines TRBV23-1 with TRBJ2-7; TCRdb's D call of TRBD1 is untestable without DNA. TRBV23-1 is labeled an ORF, and its function is uncertain. CDR3 length equals 13 residues. CDR3: CARPGGPSYEQYF.

This chain links TRBV28 with TRBJ2-2. Germline lookup yields CDR1 MDHEN and CDR2 SYDVKM. The CDR3 consists of 14 residues. The CDR3 here is CASSLRGNTGELFF.

The chain employs TRBV7-6 and TRBJ2-7; TCRdb proposes TRBD1, but this gene call is untestable without DNA. Germline CDR1 SGHVS, CDR2 FNYEAQ. The length of the CDR3 is 15 residues. The CDR3: CASSSGSGGSYEQYF.

The V call is TRBV29-1, the J call TRBJ1-1; TCRdb lists TRBD1, though no DNA is available to test this call. The CDR3 sequence is 12 residues long. Germline loops: CDR1 SQVTM, CDR2 ANQGSEA. The CDR3 protein is CSVVQGGTEAFF.

The chain combines TRBV28 with TRBJ2-7; TCRdb's D call of TRBD2 is untestable without DNA. CDR3 length equals 12 residues. From germline, CDR1 is MDHEN and CDR2 SYDVKM. The CDR3: CASSAGPQQEYF.

This chain links TRBV7-9 with TRBJ2-2; TCRdb outputs TRBD2, but without DNA this stays unchecked. CDR1 SEHNR and CDR2 FQNEAQ come from the germline V gene (reference sequence). The CDR3 length is 15 residues. The CDR3 sequence is CASSFPGASTGELFF.